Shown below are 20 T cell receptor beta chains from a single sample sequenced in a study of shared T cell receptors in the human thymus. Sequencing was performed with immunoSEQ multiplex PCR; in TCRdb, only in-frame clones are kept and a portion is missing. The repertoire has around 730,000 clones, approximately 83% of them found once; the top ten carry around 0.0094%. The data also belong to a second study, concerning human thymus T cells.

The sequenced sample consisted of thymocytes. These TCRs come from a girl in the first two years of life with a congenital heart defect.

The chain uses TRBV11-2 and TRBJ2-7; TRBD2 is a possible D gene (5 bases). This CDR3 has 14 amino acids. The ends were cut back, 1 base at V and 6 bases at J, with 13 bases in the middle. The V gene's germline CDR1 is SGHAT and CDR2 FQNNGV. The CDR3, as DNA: TGTGCCAGCAGCTTAGTTTGCGGGCGGCTCGAGCAGTACTTC. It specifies CASSLVCGRLEQYF.

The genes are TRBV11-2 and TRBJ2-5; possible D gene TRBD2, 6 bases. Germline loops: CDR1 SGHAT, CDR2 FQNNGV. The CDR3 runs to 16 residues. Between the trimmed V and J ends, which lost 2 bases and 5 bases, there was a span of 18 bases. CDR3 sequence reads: CASSLLGQGGIETQYF. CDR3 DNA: TGTGCCAGCAGCTTATTGGGTCAGGGAGGTATCGAGACCCAGTACTTC.

In DNA, the CDR3 is TGCGCCAGCAGACCCGGACAGGGGGGCACAGATACGCAGTATTTT. This sequence encodes CASRPGQGGTDTQYF. This chain uses TRBV5-1 with TRBJ2-3; 10 bases are a match to TRBD1. V lost 5 bases and J lost 1; bases outside the gene matches: 4. There are 15 residues in the CDR3. Germline CDR1 is SGHRS and CDR2 is YFSETQ.

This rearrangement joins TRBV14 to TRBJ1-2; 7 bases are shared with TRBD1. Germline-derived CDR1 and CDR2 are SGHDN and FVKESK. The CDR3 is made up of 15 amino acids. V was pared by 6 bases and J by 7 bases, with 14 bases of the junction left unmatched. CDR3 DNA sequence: TGTGCCAGCAGACACACCACAGGGGCGCTTACTGGCTACACCTTC. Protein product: CASRHTTGALTGYTF. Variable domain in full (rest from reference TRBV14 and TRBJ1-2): EAGVTQFPSHSVIEKGQTVTLRCDPISGHDNLYWYRRVMGKEIKFLLHFVKESKQDESGMPNNRFLAERTGGTYSTLKVQPAELEDSGVYFCASRHTTGALTGYTFGSGTRLTVV.

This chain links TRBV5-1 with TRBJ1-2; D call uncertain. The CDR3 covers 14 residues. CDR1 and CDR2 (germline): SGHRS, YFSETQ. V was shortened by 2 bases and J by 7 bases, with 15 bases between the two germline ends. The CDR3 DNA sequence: TGCGCCAGCAGCTTCGGGTCAAGGCCATTTGGCTACACCTTC. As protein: CASSFGSRPFGYTF. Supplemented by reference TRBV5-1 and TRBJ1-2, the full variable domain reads KAGVTQTPRYLIKTRGQQVTLSCSPISGHRSVSWYQQTPGQGLQFLFEYFSETQRNKGNFPGRFSGRQFSNSRSEMNVSTLELGDSALYLCASSFGSRPFGYTFGSGTRLTVV.

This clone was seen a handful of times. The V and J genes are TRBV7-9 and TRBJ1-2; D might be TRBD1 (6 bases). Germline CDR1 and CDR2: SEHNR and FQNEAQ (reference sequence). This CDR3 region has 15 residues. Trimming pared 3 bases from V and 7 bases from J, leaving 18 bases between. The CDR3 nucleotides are TGTGCCAGCAGCTTTAATCCCAACAGGGATGGTGGCTACACCTTC. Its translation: CASSFNPNRDGGYTF.

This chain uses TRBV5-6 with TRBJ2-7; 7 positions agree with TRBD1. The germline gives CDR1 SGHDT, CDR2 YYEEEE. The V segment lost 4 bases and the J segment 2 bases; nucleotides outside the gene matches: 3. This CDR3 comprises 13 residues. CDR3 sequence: CASSRGQPYEQYF. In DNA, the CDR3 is TGTGCCAGCAGCCGGGGACAGCCCTACGAGCAGTACTTC. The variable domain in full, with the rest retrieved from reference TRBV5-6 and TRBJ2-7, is DAGVTQSPTHLIKTRGQQVTLRCSPKSGHDTVSWYQQALGQGPQFIFQYYEEEERQRGNFPDRFSGHQFPNYSSELNVNALLLGDSALYLCASSRGQPYEQYFGPGTRLTVT.

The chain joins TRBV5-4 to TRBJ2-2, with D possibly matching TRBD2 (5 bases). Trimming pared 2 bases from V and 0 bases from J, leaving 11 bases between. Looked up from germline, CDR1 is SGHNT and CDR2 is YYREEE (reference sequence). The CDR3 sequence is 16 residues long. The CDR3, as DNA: TGTGCCAGCAGCTTAGGACTCGGGCCGAACACCGGGGAGCTGTTTTTT. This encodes CASSLGLGPNTGELFF.

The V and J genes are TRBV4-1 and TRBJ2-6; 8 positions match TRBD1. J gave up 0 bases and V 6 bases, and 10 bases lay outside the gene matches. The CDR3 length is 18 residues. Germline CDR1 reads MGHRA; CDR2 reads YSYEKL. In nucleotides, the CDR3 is TGCGCCAGCAGGCTAGACAGGGGCCTAAGCTCTGGGGCCAACGTCCTGACTTTC. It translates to CASRLDRGLSSGANVLTF.

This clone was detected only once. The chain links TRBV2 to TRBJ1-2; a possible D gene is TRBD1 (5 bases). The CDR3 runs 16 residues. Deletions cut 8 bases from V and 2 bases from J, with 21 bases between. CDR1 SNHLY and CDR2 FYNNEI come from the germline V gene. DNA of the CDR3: TGTGCCAGCGGTTCTCCAGGGCAGGTGGTCAACTATGGCTACACCTTC. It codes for CASGSPGQVVNYGYTF.

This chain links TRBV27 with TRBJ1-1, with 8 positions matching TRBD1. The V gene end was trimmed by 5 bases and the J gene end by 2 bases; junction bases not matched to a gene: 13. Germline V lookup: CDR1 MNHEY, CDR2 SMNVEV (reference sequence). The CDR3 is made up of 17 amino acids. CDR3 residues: CASSARTGRKRNTEAFF. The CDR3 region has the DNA TGTGCCAGCAGTGCCCGGACAGGGCGGAAGAGAAACACTGAAGCTTTCTTT.

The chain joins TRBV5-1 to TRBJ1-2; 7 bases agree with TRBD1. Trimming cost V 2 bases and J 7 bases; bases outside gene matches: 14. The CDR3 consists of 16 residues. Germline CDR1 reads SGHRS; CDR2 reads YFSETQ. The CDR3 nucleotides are TGCGCCAGCAGCTTCACCACGACAGGGCTGATGGTTGGCTACACCTTC. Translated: CASSFTTTGLMVGYTF.

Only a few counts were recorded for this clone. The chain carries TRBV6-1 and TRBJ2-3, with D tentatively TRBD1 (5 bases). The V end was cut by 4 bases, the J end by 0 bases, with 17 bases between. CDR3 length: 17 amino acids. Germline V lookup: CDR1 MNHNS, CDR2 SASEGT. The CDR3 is CASSALWTLPSTDTQYF. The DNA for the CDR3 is TGTGCCAGCAGTGCCCTTTGGACACTGCCTAGCACAGATACGCAGTATTTT.

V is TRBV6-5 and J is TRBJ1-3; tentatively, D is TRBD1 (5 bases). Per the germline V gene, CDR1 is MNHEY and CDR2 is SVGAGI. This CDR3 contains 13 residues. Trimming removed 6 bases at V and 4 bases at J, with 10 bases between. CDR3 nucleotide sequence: TGTGCCAGCAGGGGGACTGGGGGAAACACCATATATTTT. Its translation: CASRGTGGNTIYF.

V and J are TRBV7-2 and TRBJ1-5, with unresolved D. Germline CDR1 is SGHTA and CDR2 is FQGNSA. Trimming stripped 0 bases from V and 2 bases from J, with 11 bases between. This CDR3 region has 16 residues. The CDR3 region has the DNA TGTGCCAGCAGCTTAGCCCCAGGCCGTGGCAATCAGCCCCAGCATTTT. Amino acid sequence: CASSLAPGRGNQPQHF.

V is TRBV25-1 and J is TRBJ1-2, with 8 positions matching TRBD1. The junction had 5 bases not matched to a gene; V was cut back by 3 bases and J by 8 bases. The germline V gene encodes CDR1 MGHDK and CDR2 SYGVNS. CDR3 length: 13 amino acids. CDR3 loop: CASSDDRGRGYTF. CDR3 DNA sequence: TGTGCCAGCAGTGACGACAGGGGCCGGGGCTACACCTTC.

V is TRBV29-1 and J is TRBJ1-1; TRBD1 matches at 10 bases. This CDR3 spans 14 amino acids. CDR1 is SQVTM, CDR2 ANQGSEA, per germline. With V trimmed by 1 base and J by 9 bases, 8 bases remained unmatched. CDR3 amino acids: CSVEGDRGQGKAFF. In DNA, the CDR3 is TGCAGCGTTGAAGGCGACCGGGGACAGGGGAAAGCTTTCTTT. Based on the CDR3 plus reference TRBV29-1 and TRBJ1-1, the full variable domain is SAVISQKPSRDICQRGTSLTIQCQVDSQVTMMFWYRQQPGQSLTLIATANQGSEATYESGFVIDKFPISRPNLTFSTLTVSNMSPEDSSIYLCSVEGDRGQGKAFFGQGTRLTVV.

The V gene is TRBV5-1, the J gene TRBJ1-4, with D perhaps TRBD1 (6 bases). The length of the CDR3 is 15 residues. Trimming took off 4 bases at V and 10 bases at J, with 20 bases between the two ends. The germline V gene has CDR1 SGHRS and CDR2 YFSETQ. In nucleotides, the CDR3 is TGCGCCAGCAGCACGGGGGGGCACCTCGTTGGAAAACTGTTTTTT. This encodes CASSTGGHLVGKLFF.

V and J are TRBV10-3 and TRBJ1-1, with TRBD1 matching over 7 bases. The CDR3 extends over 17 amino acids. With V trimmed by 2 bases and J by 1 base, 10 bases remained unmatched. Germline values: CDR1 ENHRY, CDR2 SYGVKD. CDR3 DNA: TGTGCCATCAGTGAGAATCGGGGGACAGAGAAGAACACTGAAGCTTTCTTT. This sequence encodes CAISENRGTEKNTEAFF.

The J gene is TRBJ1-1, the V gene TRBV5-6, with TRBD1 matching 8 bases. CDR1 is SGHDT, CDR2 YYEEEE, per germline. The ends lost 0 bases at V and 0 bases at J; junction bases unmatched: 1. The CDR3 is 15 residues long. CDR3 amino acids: CASSLGTGMNTEAFF. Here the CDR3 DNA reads TGTGCCAGCAGCTTGGGGACAGGGATGAACACTGAAGCTTTCTTT.